The subject of this entry is one T cell receptor beta chain. It lacks a known antigen. Per-nucleotide qualities are absent, and no much larger clonotype sits a single base away. This specimen belongs to a study of T cell responses to AZD1222 COVID-19 vaccine (dated by TCRdb to the early 2020s). In the study overall: A total of around 240 trial participants underwent TCR sequencing, of whom roughly 210 received two doses of AZD1222 and some 25 received two doses of the MenACWY control vaccine. Enrollment into the trials was organized by age into subgroups of 18-55, 56-69 and 70-plus years, and those subgroups contained roughly 140, 27 and 60 TCR-sequenced participants, respectively. The investigation overall reported the following: Most participants were white British and females outnumbered males, and the authors suggested that clonal diversity may have been underestimated. Conclusions about previously exposed vaccinees are limited because only six or seven AZD1222 recipients were SARS-CoV-2 seropositive at baseline. After two AZD1222 doses, both the breadth and the depth of spike-specific TCRs were significantly higher than at day 0 and than in MenACWY recipients. Because no day 14 peak-response samples were available, the repertoires could be characterized only after the peak T cell response. Nearly half of unique spike-specific TCRs reportedly recognized epitopes outside regions mutated in the B.1.351 and B.1.1.7 variants. In the small 56-69-year group, the increase in depth fell short of significance, most likely because of low power. The whole spike protein was spanned by vaccine-associated CD4 TCRs, and dominant responses were seen in regions 160-218 and 743-854.

The time point label corresponds to: about 28 days (+/-7) after the second vaccine dose. Because spike-specific TCR depth and breadth did not differ between the two schedules, AZD1222 recipients who got a second dose at roughly 4 weeks were pooled with those who got a second dose at roughly 12 weeks. Vaccinee samples were obtained from the UK trials COV001 and COV002, which included a single-blind randomized controlled phase 2/3 trial of AZD1222 (ChAdOx1 nCoV-19) in healthy adults. For TCRbeta chain sequencing, PBMC samples from trial participants were taken at day 0 and at day 28 after the second dose. The germline V gene (reference sequence) specifies SSHAT as CDR1 and FNYEAQ as CDR2. Counted from cysteine to phenylalanine, this CDR3 has 15 amino acids. Only the CDR3 region is kept as DNA, spanning 45 bases read in frame from base 1. Germline trimming: 4 bases from V, 4 bases from J; junction bases outside gene matches: 8.

The CDR3 regions of human TCRbeta chains were analyzed by immunosequencing. From the authors' description of their analysis: TCRs in the repertoires were compared against a reference library of SARS-CoV-2-specific TCRs that had been generated with the MIRA antigen-specificity platform. Breadth was defined as the fraction of unique TCRs that were SARS-CoV-2-associated. Depth was defined as the fraction of total T cells that were SARS-CoV-2-associated. Each spike-specific TCR was assigned to its reactive spike region and to a CD4 or CD8 class using the MIRA data. Log10-transformed breadth and depth values were compared by one-way ANOVA with Sidak's multiple comparisons tests. Held by TCRdb, this immuneACCESS table contains in-frame sequences only and omits some clones. Under half of the omission traces to an unresolved V gene where checked; the cause of the rest is unknown. Clonal size and the V and J genes are those of that table, whereas D and trimming came from the DNA. The sample contains more than 150,000 clones, 85% to 95% of them found a single time. The top ten clones comprise 1.6% of the sample.

Rearrangement joined TRBV7-7 to TRBJ2-5; TRBD1 lines up with 8 middle nucleotides. The sample consisted of peripheral blood, taken 28 days after the second AZD1222 dose. The receptor was derived from an adult who received the AZD1222 COVID-19 vaccine. Here is the DNA: TGTGCCAGCAGCTCAAACAGGGGGGTTGGAGAGACCCAGTACTTC. The encoded protein is CASSSNRGVGETQYF. Extended through the reference TRBV7-7 and TRBJ2-5 proteins, this CDR3 yields the full variable domain: GAGVSQSPRYKVTKRGQDVTLRCDPISSHATLYWYQQALGQGPEFLTYFNYEAQPDKSGLPSDRFSAERPEGSISTLTIQRTEQRDSAMYRCASSSNRGVGETQYFGPGTRLLVL.